Shown below are 15 T cell receptor beta chains from a single sample sequenced in a study of cytomegalovirus exposure and HLA in healthy donors. The PCR contained 60 Vbeta and 13 Jbeta primers. Sequencing was performed with immunoSEQ multiplex PCR; in TCRdb, only in-frame clones are kept and a portion is missing. The top ten clones hold 2.5% to 3.5% of a sample with 150,000 to 200,000 clones, roughly 70% of them seen once. The sequenced sample consisted of PBMCs. The receptors stem from a male donor in good health and CMV-seronegative.

The chain is built from TRBV6-6 and TRBJ1-5; D not certain. CDR1 and CDR2 from the germline V gene are MNHNY and SVGAGI (reference sequence). This CDR3 spans 11 amino acids. Trimming left V 7 bases short and J 7 bases short, with 8 bases between. CDR3 coding DNA: TGTGCCAGCACATCGGGGCAGCCCCAGCATTTT. Translating it yields CASTSGQPQHF.

CDR3: CASRTGDLRQFF. CDR3 nucleotides: TGTGCCAGCAGGACCGGGGACTTGCGGCAGTTCTTC. The chain is built from TRBV7-9 and TRBJ2-1; TRBD2 is a possible D gene (6 bases). The CDR3 totals 12 residues. V was trimmed by 6 bases and J by 12 bases, leaving 15 bases between them. Per the germline V gene, CDR1 is SEHNR and CDR2 is FQNEAQ (reference sequence).

The J gene is TRBJ2-1, the V gene TRBV7-2; 12 bases agree with TRBD2. This CDR3 comprises 16 residues. V lost 1 base and J lost 12; bases outside the gene matches: 10. Per the germline V gene, CDR1 is SGHTA and CDR2 is FQGNSA. The CDR3 DNA reads TGTGCCAGCAGCTTAGAAAGTCCGGGACTAGCGGGTACGCAGTTCTTC. It encodes CASSLESPGLAGTQFF.

Details on this clone: Different DNA sequences within this sample yield the same CDR3. The chain links TRBV6-6 to TRBJ2-2; a possible D gene is TRBD2 (5 bases). Germline V gene lookup returns CDR1 MNHNY and CDR2 SVGAGI (reference sequence). The length of the CDR3 is 14 residues. The V and J ends lost 4 bases and 2 bases respectively, with 8 bases between them. CDR3 sequence (DNA): TGTGCCAGCAGTTTAGAGGGAAACACCGGGGAGCTGTTTTTT. This translates into CASSLEGNTGELFF.

The CDR3 is CASRRMGNQPQHF. The CDR3 DNA reads as TGTGCCAGCAGGCGGATGGGCAATCAGCCCCAGCATTTT. The chain uses TRBV6-5 and TRBJ1-5; D ambiguous. From germline, CDR1 is MNHEY and CDR2 SVGAGI. V lost 6 bases and J 2 bases, leaving 8 bases between the germline ends. This CDR3 has 13 amino acids.

The V gene is TRBV28, the J gene TRBJ2-1, with 9 bases matching TRBD2. Germline lookup yields CDR1 MDHEN and CDR2 SYDVKM. CDR3 size: 15 residues. After removal of 8 bases from V and 1 base from J, the junction contained 6 bases not matched to a gene. The CDR3 here is CASVRRGGSYNEQFF. Here the CDR3 DNA reads TGTGCCAGCGTCCGGCGGGGGGGATCCTACAATGAGCAGTTCTTC.

The V gene is TRBV6-5, the J gene TRBJ1-2; 7 positions match TRBD1. CDR3 size: 15 residues. V gave up 0 bases and J gave up 4 bases; unmatched junction bases: 5. Germline CDR1 is MNHEY and CDR2 is SVGAGI. The CDR3 DNA sequence: TGTGCCAGCAGTTACTCCGCAGGGGGTGGCTATGGCTACACCTTC. This encodes CASSYSAGGGYGYTF.

This chain uses TRBV28 with TRBJ1-5; 9 bases fit TRBD1. The germline CDR1 and CDR2 sequences are MDHEN and SYDVKM. V lost 4 bases to trimming and J lost 6 bases; unmatched junction nucleotides: 7. The CDR3 consists of 15 residues. The CDR3 is CASSYLDRGGQPQHF. CDR3 sequence (DNA): TGTGCCAGCAGTTACTTGGACAGGGGAGGTCAGCCCCAGCATTTT.

The CDR3 bases are TGTGCCTGGAGGCCGATCTCAGGGATATCAGAGACCCAGTACTTC. It encodes CAWRPISGISETQYF. The chain links TRBV30 to TRBJ2-5, with a weak D call TRBD1 (5 bases). Germline V gives CDR1 GTSNPN, CDR2 SVGIG (reference sequence). Trimming took off 3 bases at V and 4 bases at J, with 18 bases between the two ends. The CDR3 is 15 amino acids.

The chain carries TRBV10-3 and TRBJ1-2; a weak D match, TRBD1 (5 bases). Germline values: CDR1 ENHRY, CDR2 SYGVKD. Between the trimmed V and J ends, which lost 3 bases and 6 bases, there was a span of 14 bases. CDR3 size: 14 residues. CDR3 coding DNA: TGTGCCATCAGTGAAGATTGGCAGGGTAATGGCTACACCTTC. This gives the protein CAISEDWQGNGYTF.

This clone was detected only a few times. The chain couples TRBV30 to TRBJ1-5; D perhaps matches TRBD1 (5 bases). The CDR3 contains 13 residues. In germline, CDR1 is GTSNPN, CDR2 SVGIG (reference sequence). V dropped 3 bases and J dropped 0 bases, with 6 bases sitting between them. The CDR3, as DNA: TGTGCCTGGAGGGGGCCTAGCAATCAGCCCCAGCATTTT. Translation gives CAWRGPSNQPQHF.

V gene TRBV30 combines with J gene TRBJ1-2, with TRBD1 matching over 9 bases. Germline CDR1 is GTSNPN and CDR2 is SVGIG (reference sequence). After removal of 2 bases from V and 4 bases from J, the junction contained 5 bases not matched to a gene. There are 14 residues in the CDR3. CDR3 sequence reads: CAWSTGGASYGYTF. CDR3 sequence (DNA): TGTGCCTGGAGTACAGGGGGCGCATCCTATGGCTACACCTTC.

This clone was observed once. This chain links TRBV28 with TRBJ2-1; 12 nucleotides line up with TRBD2. The CDR3 loop spans 17 amino acids. Trimming cost V 4 bases and J 8 bases; bases outside gene matches: 12. The V gene's germline CDR1 is MDHEN and CDR2 SYDVKM. The CDR3 loop is CASSSPGLAGRVDEQFF. CDR3 bases: TGTGCCAGCAGTTCCCCCGGACTAGCGGGGAGGGTCGATGAGCAGTTCTTC.

The V gene is TRBV2, the J gene TRBJ1-5; D is undetermined. CDR3 length equals 13 residues. Germline V gene sequence: CDR1 SNHLY, CDR2 FYNNEI. Trimming cost V 5 bases and J 0 bases, with 5 bases left between them. The CDR3 is CASSPDSNQPQHF. The CDR3 DNA is TGTGCCAGCAGTCCAGATAGCAATCAGCCCCAGCATTTT.

The chain recombines TRBV28 with TRBJ1-6; no reliable D call. The CDR3 consists of 15 residues. V lost 6 bases, J lost 0 bases, and 9 bases lay in between. Germline CDR1 and CDR2: MDHEN and SYDVKM. The CDR3 coding sequence is TGTGCCAGCAGAGACGGAGACTCCTATAATTCACCCCTCCACTTT. This gives the protein CASRDGDSYNSPLHF. Full variable domain (outside the CDR3, taken from reference TRBV28 and TRBJ1-6): DVKVTQSSRYLVKRTGEKVFLECVQDMDHENMFWYRQDPGLGLRLIYFSYDVKMKEKGDIPEGYSVSREKKERFSLILESASTNQTSMYLCASRDGDSYNSPLHFGNGTRLTVT.